Listed here are 17 T cell receptor beta chains from one sample, sequenced in a study of T cells expressing NK-cell markers. Following a re-call of the 5' RACE reads, TCRdb has one entry per CDR3 protein and lacks DNA. The sample is made up of 200,000 to 300,000 distinct CDR3 sequences, and the top ten hold more than 3.5% of it. Sample: blood T cells: a sorted CD56 or NKG2C T cell subset, CD4+ or CD8+ T cells, or bulk PBMC T cells (not recorded which). The source is a woman between 18 and 70 years old in good health.

V and J are TRBV6-5 and TRBJ2-1; TCRdb indicates TRBD1, and absent DNA this call remains unverified. This CDR3 is built from 13 residues. The germline V gene has CDR1 MNHEY and CDR2 SVGAGI. CDR3: CASSYDSYNEQFF.

The rearrangement links TRBV15 to TRBJ2-7. Germline CDR1 is LNHNV and CDR2 is YYDKDF (reference sequence). The CDR3 has 15 residues. CDR3 residues: CATSRDGRIAYEQYF.

The chain carries TRBV5-1 and TRBJ2-3. The CDR3 totals 14 residues. The V gene's germline CDR1 is SGHRS and CDR2 YFSETQ. This chain's CDR3 is CASSKGLAADTQYF.

The chain joins TRBV20-1 to TRBJ1-5; lacking DNA, the TRBD1 call made by TCRdb goes unchecked. Germline CDR1 and CDR2: DFQATT and SNEGSKA (reference sequence). The CDR3 loop spans 12 amino acids. The CDR3 is CSASSGTRPQHF.

The chain combines TRBV20-1 with TRBJ2-2; TCRdb outputs TRBD2, but without DNA this stays unchecked. The CDR3 has 16 residues. Germline-derived CDR1 and CDR2 are DFQATT and SNEGSKA (reference sequence). CDR3: CSARARALANTGELFF.

The J gene is TRBJ2-1, the V gene TRBV3-1; TCRdb's D call, TRBD1, is unchecked because there is no DNA. The CDR3 loop spans 12 amino acids. Germline V gene sequence: CDR1 LGHDT, CDR2 YNNKEL (reference sequence). This chain's CDR3 is CASSRQGGEQFF.

The rearrangement joins TRBV12-3 or TRBV12-4 to TRBJ1-3. The CDR3 spans 13 residues. This CDR3 reads CASTETGRNTIYF.

This rearrangement joins TRBV5-1 to TRBJ1-2; lacking DNA, the TRBD1 call made by TCRdb goes unchecked. Germline-derived CDR1 and CDR2 are SGHRS and YFSETQ. This CDR3 region has 14 residues. The CDR3: CASSVGTANYGYTF.

The chain recombines TRBV7-2 with TRBJ1-2; with no DNA, the TCRdb D assignment of TRBD1 cannot be verified. The length of the CDR3 is 14 residues. The germline gives CDR1 SGHTA, CDR2 FQGNSA. The CDR3 region is CASSLGRTRDGYTF.

Here the CDR3 reads CASSLAGQGGRRNEQFF. The gene calls are TRBV7-2 and TRBJ2-1; the D gene TCRdb calls, TRBD1, cannot be checked with no DNA. There are 17 residues in the CDR3. Germline V gene lookup returns CDR1 SGHTA and CDR2 FQGNSA.

Here the CDR3 reads CASSQDREETQYF. The chain combines TRBV4-3 with TRBJ2-5; TCRdb designates TRBD1, a call that cannot be tested without DNA. This CDR3 region has 13 residues. Looked up from germline, CDR1 is LGHNA and CDR2 is YSLEER.

The chain is built from TRBV4-3 and TRBJ1-5. The CDR3 runs to 13 residues. Germline-derived CDR1 and CDR2 are LGHNA and YSLEER. CDR3 amino acids: CASSQESNQPQHF.

The chain carries TRBV5-1 and TRBJ2-5; no DNA is available, so the TRBD2 call from TCRdb remains unchecked. Germline V CDR1 and CDR2: SGHRS, YFSETQ. The CDR3 has 15 residues. This CDR3 reads CASSLRSPLAETQYF.

The chain has TRBV30 and TRBJ2-3; the TCRdb D gene call, TRBD2, has no DNA to confirm it. The CDR3 covers 14 residues. Germline values: CDR1 GTSNPN, CDR2 SVGIG (reference sequence). The chain's CDR3 is CAWNPGRSADTQYF.

V is TRBV18 and J is TRBJ2-1. Germline V gives CDR1 KGHSH, CDR2 LQKENI. This CDR3 has 15 residues. The CDR3 spells CASSLGLGSYNEQFF.

The chain combines TRBV20-1 with TRBJ2-2; TCRdb outputs TRBD1, but without DNA this stays unchecked. This CDR3 is 15 amino acids long. CDR1 and CDR2 from the germline V gene are DFQATT and SNEGSKA (reference sequence). This chain's CDR3 is CSARPGTGRSGELFF.

The V and J genes are TRBV29-1 and TRBJ2-2; TCRdb calls TRBD2, which cannot be checked without DNA. Germline V gives CDR1 SQVTM, CDR2 ANQGSEA. CDR3 length: 15 amino acids. CDR3 protein: CSVRAGGPHTGELFF.